This T cell receptor beta chain was found in a study of Ad26.COV2.S vaccination and SARS-CoV-2 variants. Across the whole study: Among those in the COV1001 Ad26.COV2.S trial arm was the donor.

The assay was immunoSEQ multiplex PCR, and TCRdb's table has in-frame clones only and misses some. The table includes over 450,000 clones, 80% to 90% detected once. The CDR3 length is 16 residues. Sample treatment: 19 received Ad26.COV2.S at low or high dose, single or two shots; roughly five received placebo; per-sample allocation not given. Sampling happened 63 days after the first vaccine or placebo injection. Sequencing used peripheral blood, obtained in a trial of Ad26.COV2.S vaccine versus placebo. This TCR was recovered from a person aged 18-60 years who received the Ad26.COV2.S COVID-19 vaccine or a placebo. This sequence joins TRBV21-1 and TRBJ2-5; the listed D gene, TRBD2, was not tested against the DNA. TRBV21-1 is flagged as a pseudogene. The CDR3 reads CASSKDLSGREETQYF. The CDR3, as DNA: TGTGCCAGCAGCAAAGATCTTAGCGGGAGGGAAGAGACCCAGTACTTC.